One and the same sample provided the 8 T cell receptor beta chains below, sequenced in a study of blood T cell repertoires in COVID-19. Data came from immunoSEQ multiplex PCR; TCRdb stores just in-frame clones and leaves some out. The sample contains 130,000 to 150,000 clones, roughly 84% of which appear only once. Sequencing was carried out using PBMCs or T cells enriched from blood (not recorded which). These receptors all stem from a man aged 40-49 years with acute COVID-19.

This chain joins TRBV15 and TRBJ1-1; unclear D gene. With 0 bases removed from V and 7 bases from J, the gap between germline ends came to 12 bases. The V gene's germline CDR1 is LNHNV and CDR2 YYDKDF (reference sequence). This CDR3 spans 14 amino acids. The CDR3 loop is CATSRDLGPHEAFF. The CDR3 DNA follows: TGTGCCACCAGCAGAGATCTCGGTCCTCATGAAGCTTTCTTT.

The V gene is TRBV11-2, the J gene TRBJ1-1; D may be TRBD1 (6 bases). V lost 5 bases, J lost 1 base, and 14 bases lay in between. The CDR3 is made up of 15 amino acids. Germline V lookup: CDR1 SGHAT, CDR2 FQNNGV. CDR3 residues: CASSQGPGRNTEAFF. In DNA form, the CDR3 reads TGTGCCAGCAGCCAGGGGCCAGGTAGGAACACTGAAGCTTTCTTT.

In the case of this clone: Other DNA variants within this sample encode the same CDR3. J is TRBJ1-2 and V is TRBV19; the D is unclear. The ends were cut back, 6 bases at V and 2 bases at J, with 7 bases in the middle. The CDR3 is 12 residues long. CDR1 and CDR2 (germline): LNHDA, SQIVND (reference sequence). The CDR3 DNA reads as TGTGCCAGTAGCCTATTAAACTATGGCTACACCTTC. Translating it yields CASSLLNYGYTF.

Only a few counts were recorded for this clone. J is TRBJ2-2 and V is TRBV18; TRBD1 might be the D (6 bases). Germline V lookup: CDR1 KGHSH, CDR2 LQKENI. CDR3 length: 16 residues. V was cut by 3 bases and J by 4 bases, with 15 bases left in between. The CDR3 DNA is TGTGCCAGCTCACCCGGTGGGGGCGCAACCACCGGGGAGCTGTTTTTT. Protein sequence: CASSPGGGATTGELFF.

J is TRBJ2-1 and V is TRBV30, with D hard to call. The V gene's germline CDR1 is GTSNPN and CDR2 SVGIG (reference sequence). The ends were cut back, 2 bases at V and 4 bases at J, with 6 bases in the middle. The CDR3 consists of 12 residues. This CDR3 reads CAWSTAYNEQFF. The CDR3 DNA is TGTGCCTGGAGTACAGCTTACAATGAGCAGTTCTTC.

The rearrangement uses TRBV9 and TRBJ2-3; 10 bases are a match to TRBD1. Trimming at V came to 0 bases and at J to 3 bases, leaving 1 base not matched to a gene. CDR1 and CDR2 (germline): SGDLS, YYNGEE. The CDR3 covers 15 residues. CDR3 in amino acids: CASSVGDRGTDTQYF. The CDR3 region has the DNA TGTGCCAGCAGCGTAGGGGACAGGGGAACAGATACGCAGTATTTT.

The chain is built from TRBV10-3 and TRBJ1-1; tentatively, D is TRBD1 (6 bases). CDR1 ENHRY and CDR2 SYGVKD come from the germline V gene. With 10 bases removed from V and 3 bases from J, the gap between germline ends came to 12 bases. This CDR3 spans 12 amino acids. CDR3 sequence reads: CATRTDDTEAFF. In nucleotides, the CDR3 is TGTGCCACCCGGACAGACGACACTGAAGCTTTCTTT.

The rearrangement links TRBV7-9 to TRBJ2-3; unclear D gene. The germline V and J ends were trimmed by 5 bases and 2 bases, with 8 bases remaining between them. This CDR3 contains 13 residues. The V gene's germline CDR1 is SEHNR and CDR2 FQNEAQ (reference sequence). The CDR3 is CASSPFPTDTQYF. CDR3 nucleotide sequence: TGTGCCAGCAGCCCGTTCCCCACAGATACGCAGTATTTT.